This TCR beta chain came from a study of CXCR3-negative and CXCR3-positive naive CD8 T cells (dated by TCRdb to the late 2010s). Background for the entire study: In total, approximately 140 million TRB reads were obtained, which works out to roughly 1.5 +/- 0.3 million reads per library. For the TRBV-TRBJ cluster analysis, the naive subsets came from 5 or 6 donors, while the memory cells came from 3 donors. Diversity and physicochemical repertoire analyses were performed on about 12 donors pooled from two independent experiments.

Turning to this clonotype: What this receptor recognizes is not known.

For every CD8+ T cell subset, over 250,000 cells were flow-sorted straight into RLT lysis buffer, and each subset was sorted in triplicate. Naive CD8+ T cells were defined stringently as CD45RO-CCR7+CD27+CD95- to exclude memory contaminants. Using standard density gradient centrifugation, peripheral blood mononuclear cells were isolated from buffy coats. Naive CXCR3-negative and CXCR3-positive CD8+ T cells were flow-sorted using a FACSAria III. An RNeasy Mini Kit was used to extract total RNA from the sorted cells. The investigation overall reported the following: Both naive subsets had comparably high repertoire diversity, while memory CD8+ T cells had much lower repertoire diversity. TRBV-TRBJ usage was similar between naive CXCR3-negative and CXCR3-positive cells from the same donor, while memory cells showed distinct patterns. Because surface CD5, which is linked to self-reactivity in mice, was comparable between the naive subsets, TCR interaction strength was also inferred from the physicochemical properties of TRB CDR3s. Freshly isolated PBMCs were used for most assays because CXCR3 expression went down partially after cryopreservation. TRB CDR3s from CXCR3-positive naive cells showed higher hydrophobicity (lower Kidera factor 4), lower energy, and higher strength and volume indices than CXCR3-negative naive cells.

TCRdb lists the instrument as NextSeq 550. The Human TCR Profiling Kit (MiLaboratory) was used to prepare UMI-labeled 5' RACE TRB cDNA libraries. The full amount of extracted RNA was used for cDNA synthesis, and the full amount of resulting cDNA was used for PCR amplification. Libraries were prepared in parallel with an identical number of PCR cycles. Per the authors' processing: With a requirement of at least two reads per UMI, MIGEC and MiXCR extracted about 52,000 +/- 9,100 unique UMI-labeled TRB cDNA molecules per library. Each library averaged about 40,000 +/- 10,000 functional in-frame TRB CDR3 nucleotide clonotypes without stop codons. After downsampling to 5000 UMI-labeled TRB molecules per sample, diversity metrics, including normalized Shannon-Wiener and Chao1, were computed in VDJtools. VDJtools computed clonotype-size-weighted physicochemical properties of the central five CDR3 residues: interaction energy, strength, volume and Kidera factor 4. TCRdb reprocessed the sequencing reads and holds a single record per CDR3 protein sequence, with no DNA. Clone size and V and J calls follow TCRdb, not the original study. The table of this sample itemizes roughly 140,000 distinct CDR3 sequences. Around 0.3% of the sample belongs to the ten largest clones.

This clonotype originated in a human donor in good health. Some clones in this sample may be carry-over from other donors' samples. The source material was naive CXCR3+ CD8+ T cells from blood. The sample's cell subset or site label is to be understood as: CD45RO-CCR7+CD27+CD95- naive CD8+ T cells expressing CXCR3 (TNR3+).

The CDR3 in this case is CASSQGLAGGLPPEDEQFF. The receptor chain draws on TRBV3-1 and TRBJ2-1; TCRdb indicates TRBD2, and absent DNA this call remains unverified. The CDR1 and CDR2 encoded by the germline V gene (reference sequence) are LGHDT and YNNKEL. The CDR3 measures 19 amino acids from cysteine to phenylalanine. DNA for this receptor is not on file.